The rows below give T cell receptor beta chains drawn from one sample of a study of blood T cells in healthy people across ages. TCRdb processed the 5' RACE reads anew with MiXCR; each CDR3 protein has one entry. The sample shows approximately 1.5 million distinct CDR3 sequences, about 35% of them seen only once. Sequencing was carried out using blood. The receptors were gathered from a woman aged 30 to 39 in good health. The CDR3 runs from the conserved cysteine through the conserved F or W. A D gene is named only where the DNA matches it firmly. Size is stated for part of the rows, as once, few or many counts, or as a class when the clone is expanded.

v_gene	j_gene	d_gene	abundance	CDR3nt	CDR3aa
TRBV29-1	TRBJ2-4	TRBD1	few	TGCAGCGCTGGGGACAGGTTGTCAAAAAACATTCAGTACTTC	CSAGDRLSKNIQYF
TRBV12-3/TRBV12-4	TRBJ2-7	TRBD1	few	TGTGCCAGCACTTTCCGGACAGGGGGTACCTACGAGCAGTACTTC	CASTFRTGGTYEQYF
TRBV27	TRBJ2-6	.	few	TGTGCCAGCAGTCCGATAGATCAGGAGGCTGGGGCCAACGTCCTGACTTTC	CASSPIDQEAGANVLTF
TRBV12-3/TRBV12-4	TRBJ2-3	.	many	TGTGCCACCACCCCCTATACGCAGTATTTT	CATTPYTQYF
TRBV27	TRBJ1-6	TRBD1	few	TGTGCCAGCAGTCCCTACCACAGGGGTGGTGGTTCACCCCTCCACTTT	CASSPYHRGGGSPLHF
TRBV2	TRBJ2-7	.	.	TGTGCCAGCATCTCCCCTCGCGAGCAGTACTTC	CASISPREQYF
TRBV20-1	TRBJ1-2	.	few	TGCAGTGCTAGTAACCCCCAAGCTAACTATGGCTACACCTTC	CSASNPQANYGYTF
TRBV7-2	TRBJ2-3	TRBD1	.	TGTGCCAGCAGCGCCCCGGGGACAGGTCGAGGCGATACGCAGTATTTT	CASSAPGTGRGDTQYF
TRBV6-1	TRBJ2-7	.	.	TGTGCCAGCCTGGGGCGGAACTACGAGCAGTACTTC	CASLGRNYEQYF
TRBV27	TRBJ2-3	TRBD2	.	TGTGCCAGCAATCCTAGCGGGAGTTTATATACGCAGTATTTT	CASNPSGSLYTQYF
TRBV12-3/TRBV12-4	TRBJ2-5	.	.	TGTGCCAGCCGAGGGTCCCTCTCCGAGACCCAGTACTTC	CASRGSLSETQYF
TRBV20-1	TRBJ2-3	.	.	TGCAGTGCTAGCGTCGTGTCCGAGACAGATACGCAGTATTTT	CSASVVSETDTQYF
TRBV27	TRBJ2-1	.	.	TGTGCCAGCAGGGATAGCGCCCGCTATGAGCAGTTCTTC	CASRDSARYEQFF
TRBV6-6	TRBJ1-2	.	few	TGTGCCAGCTGGTTCGGGAATGGCTACACCTTC	CASWFGNGYTF
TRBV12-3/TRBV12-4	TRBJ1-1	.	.	TGTGCCAGCAGTGCCCGGTCCTGGGACACTGAAGCTTTCTTT	CASSARSWDTEAFF
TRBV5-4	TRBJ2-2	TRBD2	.	TGTGCCAGCAGCCGTCCCTCGCGGGGGAACGGGGAGCTGTTTTTT	CASSRPSRGNGELFF
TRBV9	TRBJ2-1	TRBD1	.	TGTGCCAGCAGCGTGCAGGGGGTCTCCTACAATGAGCAGTTCTTC	CASSVQGVSYNEQFF
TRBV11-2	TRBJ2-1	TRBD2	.	TGTGCCAGCAGCTTAGGCAGCGGGAGGAACTCCGATGAGCAGTTCTTC	CASSLGSGRNSDEQFF
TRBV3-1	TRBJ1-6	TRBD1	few	TGTGCCAGCAGCCCAAGACAGGGTCGCAATTCACCCCTCCACTTT	CASSPRQGRNSPLHF
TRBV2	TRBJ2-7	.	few	TGTGCCAGCAGTCAAACTACCCGCTACGAGCAGTACTTC	CASSQTTRYEQYF